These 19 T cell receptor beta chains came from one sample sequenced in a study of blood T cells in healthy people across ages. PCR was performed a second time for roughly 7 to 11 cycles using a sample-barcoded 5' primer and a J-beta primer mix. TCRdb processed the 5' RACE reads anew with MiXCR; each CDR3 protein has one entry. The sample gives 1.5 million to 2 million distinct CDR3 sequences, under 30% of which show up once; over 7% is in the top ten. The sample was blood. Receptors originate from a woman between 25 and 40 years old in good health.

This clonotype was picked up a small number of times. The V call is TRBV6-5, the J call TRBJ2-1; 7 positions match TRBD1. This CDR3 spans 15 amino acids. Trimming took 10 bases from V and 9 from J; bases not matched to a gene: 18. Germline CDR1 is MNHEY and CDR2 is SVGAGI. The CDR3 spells CATSLGPTGAGEQFF. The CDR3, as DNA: TGTGCCACCTCCCTCGGGCCAACAGGGGCTGGTGAGCAGTTCTTC.

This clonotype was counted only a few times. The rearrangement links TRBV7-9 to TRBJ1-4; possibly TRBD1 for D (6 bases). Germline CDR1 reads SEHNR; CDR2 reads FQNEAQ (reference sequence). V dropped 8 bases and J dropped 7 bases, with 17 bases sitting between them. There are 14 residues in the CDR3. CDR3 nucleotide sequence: TGTGCCAGCTCCGCCCGGGGGGCGCGTGAAAAACTGTTTTTT. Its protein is CASSARGAREKLFF.

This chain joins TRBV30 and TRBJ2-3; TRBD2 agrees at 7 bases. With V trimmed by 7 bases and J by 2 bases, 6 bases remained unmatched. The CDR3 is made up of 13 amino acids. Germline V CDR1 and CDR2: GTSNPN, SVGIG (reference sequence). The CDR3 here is CASFGRNTDTQYF. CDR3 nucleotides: TGTGCCTCGTTCGGGAGGAACACAGATACGCAGTATTTT.

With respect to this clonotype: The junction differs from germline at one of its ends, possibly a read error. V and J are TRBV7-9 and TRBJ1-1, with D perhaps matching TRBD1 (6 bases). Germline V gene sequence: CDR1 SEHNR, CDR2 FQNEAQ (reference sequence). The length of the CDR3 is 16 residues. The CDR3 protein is CASSSMGAARGTEAFF. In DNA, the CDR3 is TGCGCCAGCAGCTCGATGGGGGCCGCACGGGGCACTGAAGCTTTCTTT.

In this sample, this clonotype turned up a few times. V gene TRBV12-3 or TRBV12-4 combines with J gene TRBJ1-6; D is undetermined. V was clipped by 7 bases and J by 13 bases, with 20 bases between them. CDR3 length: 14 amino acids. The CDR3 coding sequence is TGTGCCAGCACAAAACGCCTTGGAGGTGATCCCCTCCACTTT. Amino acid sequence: CASTKRLGGDPLHF.

The chain's CDR3 is CASSQGPPGAGEPQHF. CDR3 nucleotide sequence: TGTGCCAGCAGCCAAGGTCCCCCCGGGGCCGGGGAGCCCCAGCATTTT. This rearrangement joins TRBV3-1 to TRBJ1-5; D may be TRBD1 (5 bases). Germline assignment: CDR1 LGHDT and CDR2 YNNKEL (reference sequence). CDR3 length: 16 amino acids. Trimming removed 1 base from V and 8 bases from J, with 18 bases in between.

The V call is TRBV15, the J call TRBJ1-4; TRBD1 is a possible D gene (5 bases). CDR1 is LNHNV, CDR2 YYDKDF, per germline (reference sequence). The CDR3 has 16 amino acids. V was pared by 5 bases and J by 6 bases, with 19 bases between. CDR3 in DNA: TGTGCCACCAGCCCCTCGGCGGGGCCCAAGGATGAAAAACTGTTTTTT. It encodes CATSPSAGPKDEKLFF.

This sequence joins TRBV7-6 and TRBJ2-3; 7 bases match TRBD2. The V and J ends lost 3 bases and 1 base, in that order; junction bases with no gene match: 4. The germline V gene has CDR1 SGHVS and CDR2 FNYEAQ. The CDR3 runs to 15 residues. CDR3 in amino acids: CASSFSGPRTDTQYF. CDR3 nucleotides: TGTGCCAGCAGCTTTAGCGGGCCTCGCACAGATACGCAGTATTTT.

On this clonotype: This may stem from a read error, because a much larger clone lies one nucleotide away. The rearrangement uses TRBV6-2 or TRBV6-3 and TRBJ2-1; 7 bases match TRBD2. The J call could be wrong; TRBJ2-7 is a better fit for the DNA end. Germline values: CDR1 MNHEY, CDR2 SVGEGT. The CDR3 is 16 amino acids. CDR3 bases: TGTGCCAGCACACCAACTAGCGACTCCAGGAGCAATGAGCAGTACTTC. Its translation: CASTPTSDSRSNEQYF.

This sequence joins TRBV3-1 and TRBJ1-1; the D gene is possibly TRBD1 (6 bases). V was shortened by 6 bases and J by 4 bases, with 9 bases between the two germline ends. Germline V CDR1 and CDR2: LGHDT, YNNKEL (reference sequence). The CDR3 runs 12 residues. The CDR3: CASSQGRTEAFF. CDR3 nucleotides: TGTGCCAGCAGTCAGGGGCGCACTGAAGCTTTCTTT.

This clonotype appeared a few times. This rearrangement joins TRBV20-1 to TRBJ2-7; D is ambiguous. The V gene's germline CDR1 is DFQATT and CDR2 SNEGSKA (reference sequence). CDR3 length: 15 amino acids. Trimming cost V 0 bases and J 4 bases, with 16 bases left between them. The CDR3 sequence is CSARDPAFGLYEQYF. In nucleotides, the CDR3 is TGCAGTGCTAGAGATCCTGCCTTCGGTCTGTACGAGCAGTACTTC.

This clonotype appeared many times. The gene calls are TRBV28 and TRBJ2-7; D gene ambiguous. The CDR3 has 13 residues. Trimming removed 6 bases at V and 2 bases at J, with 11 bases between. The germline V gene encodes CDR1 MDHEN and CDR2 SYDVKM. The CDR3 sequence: CASSRGRPYEQYF. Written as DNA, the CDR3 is TGTGCCAGCAGCCGCGGCAGACCCTACGAGCAGTACTTC.

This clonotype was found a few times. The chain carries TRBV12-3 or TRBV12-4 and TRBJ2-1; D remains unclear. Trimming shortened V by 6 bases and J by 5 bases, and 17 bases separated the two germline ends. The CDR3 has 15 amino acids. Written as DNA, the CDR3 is TGTGCCAGCAGATCCGCGGCCAGAACACACAATGAGCAGTTCTTC. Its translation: CASRSAARTHNEQFF.

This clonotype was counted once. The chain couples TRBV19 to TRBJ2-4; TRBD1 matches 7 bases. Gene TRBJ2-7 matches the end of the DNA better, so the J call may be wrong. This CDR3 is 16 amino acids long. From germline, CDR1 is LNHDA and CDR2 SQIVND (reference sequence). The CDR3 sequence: CASSIGVGTALSEQYF. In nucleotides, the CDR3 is TGTGCCAGTAGTATAGGGGTTGGGACAGCCTTAAGCGAGCAGTACTTC.

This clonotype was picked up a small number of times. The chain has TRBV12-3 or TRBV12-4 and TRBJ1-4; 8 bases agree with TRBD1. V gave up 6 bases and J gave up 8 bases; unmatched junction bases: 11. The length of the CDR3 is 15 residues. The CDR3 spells CASRDDRGRNEKLFF. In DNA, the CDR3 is TGTGCCAGCAGAGATGACAGGGGAAGGAACGAAAAACTGTTTTTT.

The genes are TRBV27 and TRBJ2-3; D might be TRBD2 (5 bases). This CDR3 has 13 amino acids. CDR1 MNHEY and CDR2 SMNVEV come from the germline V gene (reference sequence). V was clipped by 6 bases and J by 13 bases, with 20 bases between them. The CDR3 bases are TGTGCCAGCAGCCCCCCCGGGGTGGTAGCGAAGTATTTT. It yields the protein CASSPPGVVAKYF.

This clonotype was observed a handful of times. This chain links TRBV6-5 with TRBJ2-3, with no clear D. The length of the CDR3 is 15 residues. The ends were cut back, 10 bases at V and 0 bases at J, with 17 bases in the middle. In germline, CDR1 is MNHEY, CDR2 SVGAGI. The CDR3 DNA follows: TGTGCCAACCCAAGGACCCATTCTAGCACAGATACGCAGTATTTT. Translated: CANPRTHSSTDTQYF.

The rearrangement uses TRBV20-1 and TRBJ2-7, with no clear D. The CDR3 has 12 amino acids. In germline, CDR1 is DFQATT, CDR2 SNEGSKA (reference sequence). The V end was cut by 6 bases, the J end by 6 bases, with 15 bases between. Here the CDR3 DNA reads TGCAGTGCCGCCCGGGCCTTCTGCGAGCAGTACTTC. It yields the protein CSAARAFCEQYF.

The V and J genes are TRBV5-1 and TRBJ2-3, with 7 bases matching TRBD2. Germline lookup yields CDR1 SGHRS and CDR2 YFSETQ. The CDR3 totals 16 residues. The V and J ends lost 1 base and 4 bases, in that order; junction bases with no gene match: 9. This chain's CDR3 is CASSLQRGGTSDTQYF. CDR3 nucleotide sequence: TGCGCCAGCAGCTTGCAGCGGGGTGGTACCTCAGATACGCAGTATTTT.